Below are 16 T cell receptor beta chains sequenced from a single sample in a study of T cells in Graves' hyperthyroidism and ophthalmopathy. There were TCR beta CDR3 regions amplified from RNA transcripts. With the HTBI primer set, the TCR CDR3 went through a first round of RT-PCR. TCRdb called the multiplex PCR reads again in MiXCR, with one record for every CDR3 protein. The sample has 800,000 or so distinct CDR3 sequences, roughly 40% seen once; the top ten hold 7% to 10%. What was sequenced was blood. These receptors all come from a man aged 18 to 35 with Graves' hyperthyroidism.

This clonotype was seen repeatedly, ten times or more. The rearrangement links TRBV29-1 to TRBJ2-7; 8 nucleotides align to TRBD2. Per the germline V gene, CDR1 is SQVTM and CDR2 is ANQGSEA. V gave up 4 bases and J gave up 5 bases; unmatched junction bases: 7. The CDR3 length is 13 residues. As DNA, the CDR3 is TGCAGCGTTGGGGGACTAGAGGGTCACGAGCAGTACTTC. This translates into CSVGGLEGHEQYF.

This rearrangement joins TRBV14 to TRBJ1-6; maybe TRBD1 (5 bases). Germline CDR1 SGHDN, CDR2 FVKESK. CDR3 length: 17 amino acids. Deletions cut 0 bases from V and 0 bases from J, with 9 bases between. CDR3 residues: CASSQEGRISYNSPLHF. The CDR3 coding sequence is TGTGCCAGCAGCCAAGAGGGGCGGATCTCCTATAATTCACCCCTCCACTTT. Full variable domain (missing parts from reference TRBV14 and TRBJ1-6): EAGVTQFPSHSVIEKGQTVTLRCDPISGHDNLYWYRRVMGKEIKFLLHFVKESKQDESGMPNNRFLAERTGGTYSTLKVQPAELEDSGVYFCASSQEGRISYNSPLHFGNGTRLTVT.

The V call is TRBV29-1, the J call TRBJ1-2, with 7 bases lining up with TRBD1. The CDR3 contains 13 residues. CDR1 is SQVTM, CDR2 ANQGSEA, per germline. V was clipped by 7 bases and J by 8 bases; unmatched bases: 13. The DNA for the CDR3 is TGCAGCGGCGACAGGGACAGTGTGACAGGCTACACCTTC. It encodes CSGDRDSVTGYTF.

V gene TRBV11-3 combines with J gene TRBJ2-7; D remains ambiguous. Germline CDR1 is SGHNT and CDR2 is YENEEA. This CDR3 spans 12 amino acids. V shed 1 base and J shed 6 bases, with 7 bases lying between them. CDR3 amino acids: CASSLVTIEQYF. The CDR3 nucleotides read TGTGCCAGCAGCTTAGTCACTATCGAGCAGTACTTC. Variable domain in full (rest from reference TRBV11-3 and TRBJ2-7): EAGVVQSPRYKIIEKKQPVAFWCNPISGHNTLYWYLQNLGQGPELLIRYENEEAVDDSQLPKDRFSAERLKGVDSTLKIQPAELGDSAVYLCASSLVTIEQYFGPGTRLTVT.

Details on this clonotype: This may be a read error: a much more frequent sequence differs by one nucleotide. The chain recombines TRBV9 with TRBJ2-2; 10 bases fit TRBD2. Germline CDR1 and CDR2: SGDLS and YYNGEE. V shed 7 bases and J 7 bases; nucleotides not matched to a gene: 7. CDR3 length: 14 residues. Here the CDR3 reads CASQREGAIGELFF. As DNA, the CDR3 is TGTGCCAGCCAGCGGGAGGGCGCCATCGGGGAGCTGTTTTTT.

This clonotype was found once. The chain has TRBV7-9 and TRBJ2-2; 7 bases line up with TRBD1. V lost 5 bases and J lost 0; bases outside the gene matches: 3. This CDR3 is built from 15 residues. Germline CDR1 and CDR2: SEHNR and FQNEAQ (reference sequence). This CDR3 is CASSQGQANTGELFF. The CDR3 DNA reads as TGTGCCAGCAGCCAAGGACAGGCGAACACCGGGGAGCTGTTTTTT.

Turning to this clonotype: A much larger clone sits a single nucleotide away, making a read error possible. This rearrangement joins TRBV19 to TRBJ1-5, with D tentatively TRBD1 (5 bases). The germline gives CDR1 LNHDA, CDR2 SQIVND (reference sequence). The CDR3 has 14 residues. Trimming pared 8 bases from V and 7 bases from J, leaving 18 bases between. The CDR3 sequence is CASAPGRNGQPQHF. As DNA, the CDR3 is TGTGCCAGTGCGCCAGGGAGGAATGGGCAGCCCCAGCATTTT.

This clonotype was seen more than once but under ten times. This chain connects TRBV19 to TRBJ2-7; 8 bases fit TRBD1. The CDR3 extends over 14 amino acids. Losses at the gene ends were 3 bases for V and 3 bases for J; bases not matched to a gene: 4. The germline CDR1 and CDR2 sequences are LNHDA and SQIVND (reference sequence). CDR3 protein: CASSISDRGYEQYF. The CDR3 DNA sequence: TGTGCCAGTAGTATCAGTGACAGGGGCTACGAGCAGTACTTC.

This clonotype was seen a handful of times. This sequence joins TRBV6-5 and TRBJ2-5; tentatively, D is TRBD2 (5 bases). The CDR3 has 13 residues. V was pared by 5 bases and J by 4 bases, with 11 bases between. The germline V gene has CDR1 MNHEY and CDR2 SVGAGI. The CDR3 loop is CASSTSEGETQYF. The CDR3 bases are TGTGCCAGCAGTACCTCAGAGGGAGAGACCCAGTACTTC.

V usage is TRBV6-5 and J usage is TRBJ1-2, with D maybe TRBD1 (6 bases). The CDR3 runs to 16 residues. V lost 1 base and J 6 bases, leaving 18 bases between the germline ends. Germline V gene sequence: CDR1 MNHEY, CDR2 SVGAGI. This CDR3 is CASSYLPSWGLDGYTF. The CDR3 coding sequence is TGTGCCAGCAGTTACTTGCCCTCTTGGGGGCTAGATGGCTACACCTTC.

The chain couples TRBV29-1 to TRBJ2-5, with 7 bases aligning to TRBD2. Germline CDR1 and CDR2: SQVTM and ANQGSEA. The J segment lost 6 bases and the V segment lost 8 bases, leaving 12 bases of the junction unmatched. There are 13 residues in the CDR3. The CDR3 is CSQDWVGGKTQYF. The CDR3 nucleotides are TGCAGCCAAGATTGGGTCGGGGGGAAGACCCAGTACTTC.

Turning to this clonotype: A much more abundant neighbour one base away suggests this may be a read error. The V and J genes are TRBV14 and TRBJ2-7, with TRBD2 identical over 8 bases. The CDR3 is made up of 15 amino acids. Germline values: CDR1 SGHDN, CDR2 FVKESK. CDR3 sequence (DNA): TGTGCCAGCAGCCCCCTGGGAGCGGGAGCTTACGAGCAGCACTTC. This encodes CASSPLGAGAYEQHF.

This clonotype was counted a single time. The rearrangement links TRBV3-1 to TRBJ2-7; 11 bases align to TRBD2. Germline CDR1 is LGHDT and CDR2 is YNNKEL (reference sequence). The length of the CDR3 is 16 residues. V dropped 0 bases and J dropped 2; count of bases not matched to a gene: 3. The CDR3 DNA sequence: TGTGCCAGCAGCCAAGATCTTAGCGGGGGGGCCTACGAGCAGTACTTC. Translated: CASSQDLSGGAYEQYF.

This CDR3 reads CASSVGAQGFEQYF. CDR3 sequence (DNA): TGTGCCAGCAGCGTAGGCGCCCAGGGGTTCGAGCAGTACTTC. The chain carries TRBV9 and TRBJ2-7; possible D gene TRBD1, 6 bases. V lost 0 bases and J 6 bases, leaving 13 bases between the germline ends. This CDR3 has 14 amino acids. Looked up from germline, CDR1 is SGDLS and CDR2 is YYNGEE. The whole variable domain, filled in from reference TRBV9 and TRBJ2-7, reads DSGVTQTPKHLITATGQRVTLRCSPRSGDLSVYWYQQSLDQGLQFLIQYYNGEERAKGNILERFSAQQFPDLHSELNLSSLELGDSALYFCASSVGAQGFEQYFGPGTRLTVT.

This clonotype was counted a few times. V gene TRBV7-2 combines with J gene TRBJ2-7, with D perhaps matching TRBD1 or TRBD2 (5 bases each). CDR3 length equals 16 residues. V lost 5 bases to trimming and J lost 2 bases, with 19 bases between them. CDR1 is SGHTA and CDR2 is FQGNSA in the germline V gene. CDR3 sequence (DNA): TGTGCCAGCAGCCCCCTATCCGGGACGGCGGCCTACGAGCAGTACTTC. As protein: CASSPLSGTAAYEQYF.

The chain uses TRBV10-3 and TRBJ2-7; 9 bases line up with TRBD2. V dropped 10 bases and J dropped 6; count of bases not matched to a gene: 13. This CDR3 spans 14 amino acids. The germline gives CDR1 ENHRY, CDR2 SYGVKD. CDR3 DNA sequence: TGTGCCAGATCTTCTGGGACTAGCTCCCCCGAGCAGTACTTC. It yields the protein CARSSGTSSPEQYF.